This TCR beta chain was obtained from a study of cytomegalovirus exposure and HLA in healthy donors. General study results and limits: Later analysis associated a missense DCLRE1C variant with TCR beta V- and J-gene trimming. Later work found that TCR association rates differed between HLA loci; DRB1 had the most and HLA-C the fewest.

This PCR relied on a set of 60 Vbeta primers and 13 Jbeta primers. The data were produced by immunoSEQ multiplex PCR, yet TCRdb's version contains in-frame clones alone and is incomplete. The table lists more than 100,000 clones, approximately 72% of them singletons, with 30% in the top ten. The CDR3 runs to 13 residues. The V and J ends lost 2 bases and 6 bases, in that order; junction bases with no gene match: 3. The germline CDR1 and CDR2 sequences are SGHTA and FQGTGA. This clone was detected a few times. Its cognate antigen is unknown. This chain uses TRBV7-3 with TRBJ1-2; 7 bases match TRBD1. The specimen sequenced was PBMCs. The sequence was obtained from a man aged 55 to 70 in good health and CMV-seropositive. Here the CDR3 reads CASSLGTVDGYTF. The CDR3 region has the DNA TGTGCCAGCAGCTTAGGGACAGTAGATGGCTACACCTTC.